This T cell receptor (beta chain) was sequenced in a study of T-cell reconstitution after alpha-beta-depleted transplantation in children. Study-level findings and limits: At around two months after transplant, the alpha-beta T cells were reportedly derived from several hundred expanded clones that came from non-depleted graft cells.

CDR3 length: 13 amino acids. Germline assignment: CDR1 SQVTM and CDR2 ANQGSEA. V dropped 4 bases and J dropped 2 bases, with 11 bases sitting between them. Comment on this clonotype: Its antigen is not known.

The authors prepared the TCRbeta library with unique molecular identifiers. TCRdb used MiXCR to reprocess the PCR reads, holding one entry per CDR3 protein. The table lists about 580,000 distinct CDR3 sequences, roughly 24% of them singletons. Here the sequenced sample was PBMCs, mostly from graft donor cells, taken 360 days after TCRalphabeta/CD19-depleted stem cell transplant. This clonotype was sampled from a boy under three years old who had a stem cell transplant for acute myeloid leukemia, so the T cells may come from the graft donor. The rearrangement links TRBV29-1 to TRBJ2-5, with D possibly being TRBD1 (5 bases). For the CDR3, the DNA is TGCAGCGTTGGCAAAGGGGCACAAGAGACCCAGTACTTC. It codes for CSVGKGAQETQYF.